These 26 T cell receptor beta chains were sequenced from one sample in a study of radiation and T cells in renal cell carcinoma. As for time point: blood 4 weeks post-SBRT, at nephrectomy. Described treatment: 15 Gy SBRT to primary tumor, nephrectomy 4 weeks later. The method was immunoSEQ multiplex PCR; TCRdb's version includes in-frame clones alone and lacks a portion of them. Seen here are approximately 92,000 clones, over 80% observed once, and the top ten hold just under 9.5%. Sample: blood, taken from a patient whose treatment included radiotherapy and nephrectomy. Receptors originate from a man in his fifties with renal cell carcinoma.

This clone was counted a single time. V usage is TRBV29-1 and J usage is TRBJ2-7; D perhaps matches TRBD1 (7 bases). The CDR3 runs 16 residues. V was shortened by 1 base and J by 3 bases, with 19 bases between the two germline ends. CDR1 is SQVTM, CDR2 ANQGSEA, per germline. Here the CDR3 DNA reads TGCAGCGTTGAAGGTGCGCAGGGGGGTGGGTACTACGAGCAGTACTTC. As protein: CSVEGAQGGGYYEQYF.

The rearrangement uses TRBV27 and TRBJ2-2; D is uncertain. Trimming removed 3 bases at V and 5 bases at J, with 13 bases between. Per germline, CDR1 MNHEY and CDR2 SMNVEV (reference sequence). The CDR3 runs to 15 residues. The CDR3 DNA is TGTGCCAGCAGTTTGACAAGGCATGAAACCGGGGAGCTGTTTTTT. Translation gives CASSLTRHETGELFF.

V gene TRBV9 combines with J gene TRBJ2-2; TRBD1 matches at 8 bases. CDR3 size: 18 residues. CDR1 and CDR2 (germline): SGDLS, YYNGEE. V lost 3 bases, J lost 0 bases, and 10 bases stayed unmatched. The CDR3 spells CASSAPRAQGANTGELFF. The DNA for the CDR3 is TGTGCCAGCAGCGCCCCCCGGGCACAGGGGGCGAACACCGGGGAGCTGTTTTTT.

The rearrangement uses TRBV6-6 and TRBJ2-5, with D possibly being TRBD2 (6 bases). The germline V gene has CDR1 MNHNY and CDR2 SVGAGI (reference sequence). V lost 7 bases to trimming and J lost 3 bases, with 12 bases between them. This CDR3 has 13 amino acids. CDR3 sequence: CASTLATKETQYF. CDR3 coding DNA: TGTGCCAGCACTCTAGCGACCAAAGAGACCCAGTACTTC.

DNA of the CDR3: TGTGCCAGCCAGGAGGTTAGCTATGGCTACACCTTC. Translating gives CASQEVSYGYTF. The genes are TRBV28 and TRBJ1-2; D gene uncertain. Germline V gene sequence: CDR1 MDHEN, CDR2 SYDVKM. Trimming pared 8 bases from V and 4 bases from J, leaving 11 bases between. This CDR3 has 12 residues.

The count of this clone is one. This rearrangement joins TRBV6-5 to TRBJ1-3; the D is unclear. The CDR3 has 14 residues. The V end lost 6 bases, the J end lost 2 bases, and 11 bases lay between the germline ends. CDR1 MNHEY and CDR2 SVGAGI come from the germline V gene. Here the CDR3 DNA reads TGTGCCAGCAGGCCAGGAGGAGCTGGAAACACCATATATTTT. Translated: CASRPGGAGNTIYF.

The chain uses TRBV18 and TRBJ1-5; 9 bases fit TRBD1. The CDR3 runs to 16 residues. Germline CDR1 reads KGHSH; CDR2 reads LQKENI. Unmatched junction bases numbered 5, after V lost 2 bases and J lost 3 bases. The CDR3 reads CASSPYRDRDNQPQHF. In DNA form, the CDR3 reads TGTGCCAGCTCACCATACCGGGACAGGGACAATCAGCCCCAGCATTTT.

The rearrangement uses TRBV9 and TRBJ1-1; D is unclear. The CDR3 has 13 amino acids. Germline V CDR1 and CDR2: SGDLS, YYNGEE. V was clipped by 4 bases and J by 4 bases, with 11 bases between them. This CDR3 reads CASSPGGITEAFF. CDR3 nucleotides: TGTGCCAGCAGCCCCGGAGGGATCACTGAAGCTTTCTTT.

The chain joins TRBV10-1 to TRBJ1-5; D not resolved. CDR3 length equals 16 residues. The germline V and J ends were trimmed by 0 bases and 1 base, with 10 bases remaining between them. The germline V gene encodes CDR1 WNHNN and CDR2 SYGVQD (reference sequence). The CDR3 region has the DNA TGCGCCAGCAGTGAGTCACGGTTTCGGAGCAATCAGCCCCAGCATTTT. Translation gives CASSESRFRSNQPQHF.

The J gene is TRBJ1-5, the V gene TRBV2, with a possible D match to TRBD1 (6 bases). Between the trimmed V and J ends, which lost 5 bases and 6 bases, there was a span of 20 bases. Germline lookup yields CDR1 SNHLY and CDR2 FYNNEI. This CDR3 is 16 amino acids long. This CDR3 reads CASSFTGTSVSQPQHF. In DNA, the CDR3 is TGTGCCAGCAGTTTCACCGGGACAAGCGTAAGTCAGCCCCAGCATTTT.

The chain joins TRBV30 to TRBJ1-2, with 7 bases lining up with TRBD1. This CDR3 region has 16 residues. The V gene's germline CDR1 is GTSNPN and CDR2 SVGIG (reference sequence). The trim removed 4 bases at V and 6 bases at J, leaving 17 bases unmatched. The CDR3 loop reads CAWNPKDGRGENGYTF. As DNA, the CDR3 is TGTGCCTGGAACCCCAAGGATGGCAGGGGGGAGAATGGCTACACCTTC. The variable domain in full, with the rest retrieved from reference TRBV30 and TRBJ1-2, is SQTIHQWPATLVQPVGSPLSLECTVEGTSNPNLYWYRQAAGRGLQLLFYSVGIGQISSEVPQNLSASRPQDRQFILSSKKLLLSDSGFYLCAWNPKDGRGENGYTFGSGTRLTVV.

This clone was detected only once. The rearrangement links TRBV10-3 to TRBJ2-1; 11 bases map to TRBD2. The germline V gene has CDR1 ENHRY and CDR2 SYGVKD. The CDR3 has 14 amino acids. V lost 11 bases, J lost 6 bases, and 9 bases stayed unmatched. This CDR3 is CAAAPTSGVNEQFF. The DNA of the CDR3 is TGTGCCGCCGCACCGACTAGCGGGGTCAATGAGCAGTTCTTC.

J is TRBJ1-4 and V is TRBV19; D uncertain. Germline values: CDR1 LNHDA, CDR2 SQIVND (reference sequence). The germline V and J ends were trimmed by 3 bases and 6 bases, with 2 bases remaining between them. This CDR3 region has 11 residues. The CDR3 loop is CASSMDEKLFF. In DNA, the CDR3 is TGTGCCAGTAGTATGGATGAAAAACTGTTTTTT.

The chain joins TRBV7-2 to TRBJ2-4; 8 positions match TRBD1. The CDR3 is made up of 15 amino acids. Trimming took 5 bases from V and 6 from J; bases not matched to a gene: 9. The germline gives CDR1 SGHTA, CDR2 FQGNSA. The CDR3 bases are TGTGCCAGCAGCACCGTGGACAGGGAAGGAAACATTCAGTACTTC. Translation: CASSTVDREGNIQYF.

The chain is built from TRBV18 and TRBJ1-1; D is unclear. Germline V lookup: CDR1 KGHSH, CDR2 LQKENI. The V end lost 4 bases, the J end lost 2 bases, and 8 bases lay between the germline ends. The CDR3 totals 13 residues. For the CDR3, the DNA is TGTGCCAGCTCACAGGAGAAAAACACTGAAGCTTTCTTT. Translating it yields CASSQEKNTEAFF. Looking up the rest from reference TRBV18 and TRBJ1-1 gives the full variable domain: NAGVMQNPRHLVRRRGQEARLRCSPMKGHSHVYWYRQLPEEGLKFMVYLQKENIIDESGMPKERFSAEFPKEGPSILRIQQVVRGDSAAYFCASSQEKNTEAFFGQGTRLTVV.

This clone has a single count. The genes are TRBV19 and TRBJ2-5, with a tentative D call TRBD1 (5 bases). V was shortened by 2 bases and J by 3 bases, with 10 bases between the two germline ends. The CDR3 totals 14 residues. The germline V gene encodes CDR1 LNHDA and CDR2 SQIVND (reference sequence). The CDR3 bases are TGTGCCAGTAGTATATGGGGCAGAGAAGAGACCCAGTACTTC. Residues: CASSIWGREETQYF. Looking up the rest from reference TRBV19 and TRBJ2-5 gives the full variable domain: DGGITQSPKYLFRKEGQNVTLSCEQNLNHDAMYWYRQDPGQGLRLIYYSQIVNDFQKGDIAEGYSVSREKKESFPLTVTSAQKNPTAFYLCASSIWGREETQYFGPGTRLLVL.

The chain has TRBV18 and TRBJ1-1; TRBD1 is a possible D gene (5 bases). The CDR3 extends over 16 amino acids. Trimming stripped 2 bases from V and 3 bases from J, with 16 bases between. The germline gives CDR1 KGHSH, CDR2 LQKENI. CDR3 DNA sequence: TGTGCCAGCTCACCAAGGTATGAGGGGCTATACACTGAAGCTTTCTTT. Its protein product is CASSPRYEGLYTEAFF.

The V gene is TRBV29-1, the J gene TRBJ2-1; the match to TRBD1 covers 8 bases. The CDR3 totals 12 residues. The trim removed 6 bases at V and 4 bases at J, leaving 2 bases unmatched. CDR1 and CDR2 (germline): SQVTM, ANQGSEA. The CDR3 DNA reads as TGCAGCGTCAGACAGGGGTACAATGAGCAGTTCTTC. Its protein is CSVRQGYNEQFF.

This clone was detected once. This chain uses TRBV13 with TRBJ1-1; the D is unclear. CDR1 is PRHDT, CDR2 FYEKMQ, per germline (reference sequence). The CDR3 contains 14 residues. Trimming cost V 3 bases and J 2 bases, with 10 bases left between them. CDR3: CASSLSGFNTEAFF. In DNA, the CDR3 is TGTGCCAGCAGCTTGAGTGGGTTTAACACTGAAGCTTTCTTT.

The chain links TRBV2 to TRBJ1-1; 7 bases match TRBD1. This CDR3 region has 16 residues. Germline trimming cut 2 bases from V and 0 bases from J; bases unmatched to any gene: 6. From germline, CDR1 is SNHLY and CDR2 FYNNEI. The CDR3 sequence: CASSELDRVMNTEAFF. In DNA, the CDR3 is TGTGCCAGCAGTGAATTAGACAGGGTAATGAACACTGAAGCTTTCTTT.

The J gene is TRBJ1-2, the V gene TRBV6-5; TRBD1 is a possible D gene (5 bases). Germline CDR1 is MNHEY and CDR2 is SVGAGI. Deletions cut 2 bases from V and 2 bases from J, with 9 bases between. The CDR3 contains 14 residues. This CDR3 is CASSYGDRNYGYTF. In DNA form, the CDR3 reads TGTGCCAGCAGTTACGGCGACAGAAACTATGGCTACACCTTC.

This chain connects TRBV7-9 to TRBJ2-1, with D maybe TRBD2 (6 bases). Germline V gene data show CDR1 as SEHNR and CDR2 as FQNEAQ (reference sequence). With 6 bases removed from V and 2 bases from J, the gap between germline ends came to 11 bases. This CDR3 has 14 residues. This chain's CDR3 is CASRGGDAYNEQFF. In nucleotides, the CDR3 is TGTGCCAGCAGGGGGGGTGATGCCTACAATGAGCAGTTCTTC.

The CDR3 loop reads CASSLIGQGSGYTF. The DNA of the CDR3 is TGTGCCAGCAGCTTAATCGGACAGGGAAGTGGCTACACCTTC. The chain joins TRBV7-8 to TRBJ1-2; 8 bases map to TRBD1. There are 14 residues in the CDR3. Germline V gene data show CDR1 as SGHVS and CDR2 as FQNEAQ. Trimming took 2 bases from V and 7 from J; bases not matched to a gene: 6.

The chain is built from TRBV7-2 and TRBJ1-4, with a possible D match to TRBD1 (5 bases). The CDR3 is 13 residues long. Trimming took off 5 bases at V and 6 bases at J, with 10 bases between the two ends. Per germline, CDR1 SGHTA and CDR2 FQGNSA. The CDR3 sequence is CASSPFRDEKLFF. CDR3 DNA sequence: TGTGCCAGCAGCCCCTTCAGGGATGAAAAACTGTTTTTT.

The chain couples TRBV30 to TRBJ1-1; D call uncertain. Germline V gives CDR1 GTSNPN, CDR2 SVGIG (reference sequence). The V end was cut by 0 bases, the J end by 0 bases, with 8 bases between. This CDR3 is 14 amino acids long. In DNA form, the CDR3 reads TGTGCCTGGAGTGTGAGCGGTGTGAACACTGAAGCTTTCTTT. Translated: CAWSVSGVNTEAFF.

V and J are TRBV27 and TRBJ2-2, with TRBD2 as a possible D gene (5 bases). Per germline, CDR1 MNHEY and CDR2 SMNVEV (reference sequence). The V end was cut by 6 bases, the J end by 5 bases, with 10 bases between. The CDR3 loop spans 13 amino acids. The CDR3 region is CASRISVTGELFF. The CDR3 region has the DNA TGTGCCAGCAGGATTAGCGTTACCGGGGAGCTGTTTTTT.